This T cell receptor (beta chain) was retrieved from a study of T cell responses to AZD1222 COVID-19 vaccine. TCRdb keeps only in-frame clones here, not all; method: immunoSEQ multiplex PCR. The data hold around 80,000 clones, with 83% observed a single time. Germline loops: CDR1 MDHEN, CDR2 SYDVKM. The CDR3 spans 13 residues. V dropped 3 bases and J dropped 6 bases, with 11 bases sitting between them. This rearrangement joins TRBV28 to TRBJ1-2; no definite D call. The TCR was taken from an adult who received the AZD1222 COVID-19 vaccine. This sample comprised peripheral blood, obtained 28 days after the second AZD1222 dose. As DNA, the CDR3 is TGTGCCAGCAGTTTTGGGGTGGCTGATGGCTACACCTTC. Its translation is CASSFGVADGYTF.